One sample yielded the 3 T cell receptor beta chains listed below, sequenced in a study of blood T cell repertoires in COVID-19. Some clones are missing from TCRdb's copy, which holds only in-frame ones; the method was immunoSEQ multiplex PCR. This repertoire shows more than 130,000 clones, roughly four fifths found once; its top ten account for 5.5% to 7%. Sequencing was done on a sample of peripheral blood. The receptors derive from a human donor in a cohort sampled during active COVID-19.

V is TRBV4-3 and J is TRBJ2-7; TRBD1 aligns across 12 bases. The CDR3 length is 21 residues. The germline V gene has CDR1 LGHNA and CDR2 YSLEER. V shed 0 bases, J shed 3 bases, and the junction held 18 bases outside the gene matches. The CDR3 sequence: CASSQDVRDRGPEPFRYEQYF. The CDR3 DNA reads TGCGCCAGCAGCCAAGACGTCCGGGACAGGGGGCCCGAACCATTCCGCTACGAGCAGTACTTC.

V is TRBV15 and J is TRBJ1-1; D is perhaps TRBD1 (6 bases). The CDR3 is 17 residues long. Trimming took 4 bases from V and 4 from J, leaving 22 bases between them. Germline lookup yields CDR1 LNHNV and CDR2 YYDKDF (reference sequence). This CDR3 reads CATSTPQGTEVSTEAFF. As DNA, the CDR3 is TGTGCCACCAGCACCCCGCAGGGGACCGAGGTTTCCACTGAAGCTTTCTTT.

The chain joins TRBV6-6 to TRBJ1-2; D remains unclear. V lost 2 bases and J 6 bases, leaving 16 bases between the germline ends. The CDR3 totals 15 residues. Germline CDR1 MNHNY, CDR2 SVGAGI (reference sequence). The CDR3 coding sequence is TGTGCCAGCAGTTACGCCAGGTCCGGAAGGAATGGCTACACCTTC. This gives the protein CASSYARSGRNGYTF.